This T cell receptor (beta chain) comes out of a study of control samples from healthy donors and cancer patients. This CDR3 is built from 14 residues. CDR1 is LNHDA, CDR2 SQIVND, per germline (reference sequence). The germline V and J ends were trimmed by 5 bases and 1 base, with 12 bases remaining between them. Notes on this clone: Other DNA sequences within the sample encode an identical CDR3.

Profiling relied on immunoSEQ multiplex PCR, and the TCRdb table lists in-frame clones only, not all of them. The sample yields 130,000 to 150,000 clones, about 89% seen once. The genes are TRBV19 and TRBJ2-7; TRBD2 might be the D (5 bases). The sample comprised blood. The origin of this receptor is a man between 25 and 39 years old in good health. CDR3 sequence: CASSPGRGSYEQYF. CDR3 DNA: TGTGCCAGTAGTCCCGGACGGGGTTCCTACGAGCAGTACTTC. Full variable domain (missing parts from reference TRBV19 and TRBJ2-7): DGGITQSPKYLFRKEGQNVTLSCEQNLNHDAMYWYRQDPGQGLRLIYYSQIVNDFQKGDIAEGYSVSREKKESFPLTVTSAQKNPTAFYLCASSPGRGSYEQYFGPGTRLTVT.